A single T cell receptor beta chain is shown here with its context. Its antigen is not identified. A multiplex PCR was run with 60 Vbeta primers and 13 Jbeta primers. Generated by immunoSEQ multiplex PCR, the TCRdb table keeps only in-frame clones and is missing some. The sample yields 210,000 or so clones, about 79% seen once. The record originates from a study of cytomegalovirus exposure and HLA in healthy donors. With V trimmed by 4 bases and J by 12 bases, 8 bases remained unmatched. Germline V CDR1 and CDR2: MNHNY, SVGAGI (reference sequence). The CDR3 sequence is 15 residues long. General study points: A later analysis reportedly found fewer N-insertions in an Asian-associated ancestry cluster than the roughly 670-donor mean. The authors listed roughly 150 TCR beta chains as cytomegalovirus-associated. Common viral pathogens were later found to be apparently linked to several of the most significant clusters. Later analysis showed most CMV-associated TCR beta chains appearing HLA-restricted.

Sequencing was performed on PBMCs. This TCR came from a man aged 18 to 29 in good health and CMV-seronegative. V is TRBV6-6 and J is TRBJ2-1, with 14 bases that match TRBD2. CDR3 in DNA: TGTGCCAGCAGTTGGGGGACTAGCGGGAGTCGGGGGCAGTTCTTC. Encoded protein: CASSWGTSGSRGQFF.